Shown below are 10 T cell receptor beta chains from a single sample sequenced in a study of tumor and adjacent non-tumor tissue in lung cancer. Three rounds of nested PCR, following a modified ARM-PCR protocol, produced the TCRbeta library. From the multiplex PCR reads, TCRdb called clonotypes with MiXCR, one entry per CDR3 protein. Counted here are 75,000 to 90,000 distinct CDR3 sequences, more than 75% occurring once; the ten biggest clones make up roughly a fifth. The template was RNA from unsorted bulk tissue. This non-tumor lung sample came from over 3 cm beyond the tumor edge. Sequenced: distant non-tumor lung tissue. The receptors originated from a woman between 45 and 65 years old with non-small cell lung cancer.

Comments on this clonotype: The junction does not match germline at one end; this may be a read error. The chain has TRBV11-2 and TRBJ2-7; 9 bases map to TRBD2. In germline, CDR1 is SGHAT, CDR2 FQNNGV. The CDR3 sequence is 17 residues long. The CDR3 DNA is TGTGCCAGCAGCCCCCGGAATCGCGGGAGGGCATTGTGGGAGCAGTATTTC. It translates to CASSPRNRGRALWEQYF.

A remark on this clonotype: An end of the junction differs from the germline gene, which may be a read error. This rearrangement joins TRBV20-1 to TRBJ2-7, with 7 bases fitting TRBD2. Germline CDR1 DFQATT, CDR2 SNEGSKA (reference sequence). CDR3 length: 15 amino acids. CDR3 protein: CSARGGRSHYYKHYF. The CDR3 bases are TGCAGTGCTCGGGGAGGGAGGTCTCACTACTACAAGCACTACTTC.

With respect to this clonotype: A much more abundant neighbour one base away suggests this may be a read error. The CDR3 bases are TGTGCCAGCAGCTTCAAGGGGGGAACCACCGGGGAGATGTTTTTT. Amino acids: CASSFKGGTTGEMFF. The J gene is TRBJ2-2, the V gene TRBV7-9, with D perhaps given as TRBD1 or TRBD2 (6 bases each). Germline V gives CDR1 SEHNR, CDR2 FQNEAQ (reference sequence). This CDR3 is built from 15 residues.

V gene TRBV11-2 combines with J gene TRBJ2-1; 10 positions match TRBD2. The CDR3 spans 18 residues. After removal of 1 base from V and 1 base from J, the junction contained 7 bases not matched to a gene. The germline CDR1 and CDR2 sequences are SGHAT and FQNNGV. CDR3 residues: CASSLGASGSTSYNEQFF. CDR3 sequence (DNA): TGTGCCAGCAGCTTAGGTGCTAGCGGGAGTACTTCCTACAATGAGCAGTTCTTC.

A single count supports this clonotype. This chain uses TRBV6-1 with TRBJ2-3, with 10 bases matching TRBD1. The J segment lost 2 bases and the V segment lost 9 bases, leaving 11 bases of the junction unmatched. This CDR3 is 16 amino acids long. The germline CDR1 and CDR2 sequences are MNHNS and SASEGT. For the CDR3, the DNA is TGTGCCAGTAGTCCCCAGACAGGGGGCTTCACAGATACGCAGTATTTT. Translating gives CASSPQTGGFTDTQYF.

Note on this clonotype: The junction and the germline gene differ at one end; a read error may be behind it. The J gene is TRBJ2-3, the V gene TRBV7-8; the D gene is possibly TRBD2 (6 bases). This CDR3 contains 14 residues. CDR1 and CDR2 from the germline V gene are SGHVS and FQNEAQ. CDR3 loop: CANRASDPTDAQYF. CDR3 DNA sequence: TGTGCCAACAGAGCTAGCGACCCCACAGATGCGCAGTATTTT.

This clonotype has a count of ten or more. The rearrangement links TRBV10-3 to TRBJ1-1; the D is unclear. Germline V gene sequence: CDR1 ENHRY, CDR2 SYGVKD. The CDR3 is 13 amino acids. Trimming took off 2 bases at V and 1 base at J, with 5 bases between the two ends. CDR3 residues: CAISEITNTEAFF. The CDR3 DNA reads as TGTGCCATCAGTGAGATAACGAACACTGAAGCTTTCTTT.

Of note for this clonotype: Relative to the germline gene, one junction end is altered; a read error may explain this. The chain carries TRBV6-5 and TRBJ1-4, with D tentatively TRBD1 (5 bases). Per germline, CDR1 MNHEY and CDR2 SVGAGI. This CDR3 spans 17 amino acids. CDR3 DNA sequence: TGTGCCAGCAGCCATCTTAATGTATGGGGCTCTAATGAAAAATTGTTTTTT. Its protein product is CASSHLNVWGSNEKLFF.

Regarding this clonotype: Given a much more abundant clone one base away, this may be a read error. The chain has TRBV28 and TRBJ2-7; 8 positions match TRBD2. This CDR3 is 20 amino acids long. Germline loops: CDR1 MDHEN, CDR2 SYDVKM. In DNA form, the CDR3 reads TGTGTCAGCAGTCCCCATCCGGGACTAGTGGGAGTAACTTCCTCCTACGAGCAGTACTTC. Its protein product is CVSSPHPGLVGVTSSYEQYF.

By share, this clonotype ranks as medium-sized. The rearrangement joins TRBV12-3 or TRBV12-4 to TRBJ2-1; TRBD2 aligns across 7 bases. This CDR3 contains 15 residues. The trim removed 1 base at V and 4 bases at J, leaving 4 bases unmatched. CDR3 amino acids: CASSLEASGYNEQFF. The CDR3 nucleotides read TGTGCCAGCAGTTTAGAGGCTAGCGGATACAATGAGCAGTTCTTC.